This T cell receptor beta chain was recorded in a study of blood T cell repertoires in COVID-19. Generated by immunoSEQ multiplex PCR, the TCRdb table keeps only in-frame clones and is missing some. The sample contains more than 250,000 clones, around 88% of which appear only once. The germline V gene encodes CDR1 SGHNT and CDR2 YYREEE (reference sequence). The CDR3 has 16 amino acids. V lost 0 bases and J lost 5; bases outside the gene matches: 5. All enrollees were about 18 to 90 years old and from fewer than 30 US areas. This TCR was recovered from a middle-aged woman with acute COVID-19. The chain carries TRBV5-4 and TRBJ2-3; 11 nucleotides align to TRBD1. Sequenced: PBMCs or T cells enriched from blood (not recorded which). CDR3 residues: CASSLGTGGWGDTQYF. CDR3 sequence (DNA): TGTGCCAGCAGCTTGGGGACAGGGGGCTGGGGAGATACGCAGTATTTT.